These 24 T cell receptor beta chains were all obtained from the same sample, sequenced in a study of T cell responses to AZD1222 COVID-19 vaccine. Sequenced by immunoSEQ multiplex PCR; TCRdb stores in-frame clones only, minus some. The sample lists more than 95,000 clones, around nine tenths seen once, with 3.5% in the top ten. The starting material was peripheral blood, obtained 28 days after the second AZD1222 dose. These receptor sequences come from an adult who received the AZD1222 COVID-19 vaccine.

V is TRBV29-1 and J is TRBJ2-2, with TRBD2 matching over 10 bases. From germline, CDR1 is SQVTM and CDR2 ANQGSEA. Trimming cost V 4 bases and J 1 base; bases outside gene matches: 3. The CDR3 has 15 residues. CDR3 nucleotides: TGCAGCGTTGTACGACTAGCGGGGAACACCGGGGAGCTGTTTTTT. This sequence encodes CSVVRLAGNTGELFF.

This clone was seen a few times. The V call is TRBV5-6, the J call TRBJ2-5; D is undetermined. The ends were cut back, 1 base at V and 2 bases at J, with 3 bases in the middle. CDR1 is SGHDT and CDR2 is YYEEEE in the germline V gene. CDR3 length equals 12 residues. The CDR3 nucleotides read TGTGCCAGCAGCTTGTCACAAGAGACCCAGTACTTC. Residues: CASSLSQETQYF.

The chain is built from TRBV30 and TRBJ2-3; TRBD2 is a possible D gene (6 bases). Trimming stripped 6 bases from V and 1 base from J, with 14 bases between. Germline V gene lookup returns CDR1 GTSNPN and CDR2 SVGIG (reference sequence). The CDR3 runs 14 residues. In DNA form, the CDR3 reads TGTGCCTGCCGAGGAGGGGCCCGCACAGATACGCAGTATTTT. Translating it yields CACRGGARTDTQYF. The complete variable domain, with remaining parts taken from reference TRBV30 and TRBJ2-3, reads SQTIHQWPATLVQPVGSPLSLECTVEGTSNPNLYWYRQAAGRGLQLLFYSVGIGQISSEVPQNLSASRPQDRQFILSSKKLLLSDSGFYLCACRGGARTDTQYFGPGTRLTVL.

This sequence joins TRBV9 and TRBJ2-7; no firm D call. V gave up 3 bases and J gave up 5 bases, with 12 bases separating them. The CDR3 runs 13 residues. CDR1 SGDLS and CDR2 YYNGEE come from the germline V gene. CDR3 in amino acids: CASSGLRVDEQYF. The CDR3 DNA follows: TGTGCCAGCAGCGGACTCCGGGTCGACGAGCAGTACTTC.

This chain connects TRBV28 to TRBJ2-7; unclear D gene. The V and J ends lost 6 bases and 5 bases respectively, with 17 bases between them. Germline V gene lookup returns CDR1 MDHEN and CDR2 SYDVKM. The CDR3 sequence is 14 residues long. CDR3 residues: CASRRGGDIHEQYF. CDR3 bases: TGTGCCAGCAGAAGAGGTGGGGATATCCACGAGCAGTACTTC.

This clone was recorded a few times. The V gene is TRBV7-3, the J gene TRBJ1-1, with TRBD1 as a possible D gene (5 bases). V lost 1 base, J lost 3 bases, and 9 bases lay in between. Germline CDR1 SGHTA, CDR2 FQGTGA. The CDR3 is 14 amino acids. Here the CDR3 reads CASSLSRGDTEAFF. The CDR3, as DNA: TGTGCCAGCAGCTTAAGCCGGGGGGACACTGAAGCTTTCTTT.

The CDR3 sequence: CASSWLAGSAGGLGEQYF. The DNA for the CDR3 is TGCGCCAGCAGCTGGCTAGCGGGATCTGCCGGAGGACTGGGCGAGCAGTACTTC. V usage is TRBV5-1 and J usage is TRBJ2-7; 9 bases align to TRBD2. The germline V gene encodes CDR1 SGHRS and CDR2 YFSETQ. The CDR3 consists of 18 residues. V shed 3 bases and J 6 bases; nucleotides not matched to a gene: 19.

CDR3 DNA sequence: TGTGCCAGCAGCTATAGTATCCGCAATCAGCCCCAGCATTTT. Its protein product is CASSYSIRNQPQHF. This chain connects TRBV5-6 to TRBJ1-5; D is unclear. CDR1 and CDR2 (germline): SGHDT, YYEEEE. CDR3 length: 14 residues. V was cut by 3 bases and J by 2 bases, with 9 bases left in between.

V usage is TRBV18 and J usage is TRBJ1-3; D is unclear. CDR1 is KGHSH and CDR2 is LQKENI in the germline V gene. The CDR3 is made up of 16 amino acids. V gave up 3 bases and J gave up 4 bases, with 16 bases separating them. The CDR3 here is CASSPLREMVGNTIYF. The CDR3 region has the DNA TGTGCCAGCTCACCCCTCCGGGAGATGGTGGGAAACACCATATATTTT. Full variable domain (rest looked up from reference TRBV18 and TRBJ1-3): NAGVMQNPRHLVRRRGQEARLRCSPMKGHSHVYWYRQLPEEGLKFMVYLQKENIIDESGMPKERFSAEFPKEGPSILRIQQVVRGDSAAYFCASSPLREMVGNTIYFGEGSWLTVV.

About this clone itself: One end of the junction fails to match germline, which may point to a read error. This chain links TRBV3-1 (or the pseudogene TRBV3-2) with TRBJ2-3, with 10 bases matching TRBD1. The germline V gene has CDR1 LGHDT and CDR2 YNNKEL (reference sequence). The CDR3 sequence is 20 residues long. This CDR3 is CASSKESGSWTGGGTDTQYF. The DNA for the CDR3 is TGTGCCAGCAGCAAAGAATCCGGATCCTGGACAGGGGGGGGCACAGATACGCAGTATTTT.

The chain recombines TRBV5-6 with TRBJ2-7; no firm D call. Per the germline V gene, CDR1 is SGHDT and CDR2 is YYEEEE. Trimming removed 1 base at V and 6 bases at J, with 11 bases between. The CDR3 covers 13 residues. Here the CDR3 reads CASSLSSLSEQYF. The CDR3 nucleotides read TGTGCCAGCAGCTTGTCCAGTCTATCCGAGCAGTACTTC. Full variable domain (outside the CDR3, taken from reference TRBV5-6 and TRBJ2-7): DAGVTQSPTHLIKTRGQQVTLRCSPKSGHDTVSWYQQALGQGPQFIFQYYEEEERQRGNFPDRFSGHQFPNYSSELNVNALLLGDSALYLCASSLSSLSEQYFGPGTRLTVT.

This chain links TRBV6-5 with TRBJ1-2, with TRBD1 identical over 7 bases. Germline assignment: CDR1 MNHEY and CDR2 SVGAGI. Trimming took 8 bases from V and 4 from J; bases not matched to a gene: 10. The CDR3 has 14 residues. This CDR3 is CASRPTGPGYGYTF. For the CDR3, the DNA is TGTGCCAGCCGTCCGACAGGGCCCGGCTATGGCTACACCTTC.

This clone has only a few counts. The genes are TRBV30 and TRBJ1-3; 9 bases align to TRBD1. The J segment lost 0 bases and the V segment lost 0 bases, leaving 3 bases of the junction unmatched. The CDR3 covers 16 residues. Germline V gene data show CDR1 as GTSNPN and CDR2 as SVGIG (reference sequence). The CDR3 loop reads CAWSVPGQGSGNTIYF. Written as DNA, the CDR3 is TGTGCCTGGAGTGTACCGGGACAGGGCTCTGGAAACACCATATATTTT. Filled out from reference TRBV30 and TRBJ1-3, the complete variable domain reads SQTIHQWPATLVQPVGSPLSLECTVEGTSNPNLYWYRQAAGRGLQLLFYSVGIGQISSEVPQNLSASRPQDRQFILSSKKLLLSDSGFYLCAWSVPGQGSGNTIYFGEGSWLTVV.

This clone was counted a single time. J is TRBJ1-2 and V is TRBV19; D is unresolved. Germline V CDR1 and CDR2: LNHDA, SQIVND (reference sequence). This CDR3 spans 13 amino acids. Trimming left V 7 bases short and J 7 bases short, with 16 bases between. CDR3 DNA: TGTGCCAGTACAAACAATGGGCCTTTTGGCTACACCTTC. Translating gives CASTNNGPFGYTF.

The V call is TRBV9, the J call TRBJ2-7, with TRBD2 matching 9 bases. V was clipped by 2 bases and J by 1 base; unmatched bases: 7. CDR3 length: 16 amino acids. Germline CDR1 is SGDLS and CDR2 is YYNGEE. Written as DNA, the CDR3 is TGTGCCAGCAGCGTTTTTAGCGGGAGTAAATCCTACGAGCAGTACTTC. Translation: CASSVFSGSKSYEQYF.

J is TRBJ1-4 and V is TRBV6-2 or TRBV6-3; no clear D gene. Trimming took off 5 bases at V and 5 bases at J, with 12 bases between the two ends. The CDR3 consists of 14 residues. The V gene's germline CDR1 is MNHEY and CDR2 SVGEGT. CDR3 DNA: TGTGCCAGCAGTCGGACCAGCAGGAATGAAAAACTGTTTTTT. Amino acid sequence: CASSRTSRNEKLFF.

The V call is TRBV4-1, the J call TRBJ2-3; D perhaps matches TRBD1 (5 bases). CDR1 is MGHRA and CDR2 is YSYEKL in the germline V gene. The ends were cut back, 3 bases at V and 6 bases at J, with 13 bases in the middle. The CDR3 length is 14 residues. CDR3 sequence reads: CASSHLLQADTQYF. The DNA of the CDR3 is TGCGCCAGCAGCCATCTACTACAGGCGGATACGCAGTATTTT.

The gene calls are TRBV7-2 and TRBJ1-2; the match to TRBD1 covers 9 bases. The CDR3 has 17 amino acids. The germline V gene has CDR1 SGHTA and CDR2 FQGNSA. After removal of 5 bases from V and 3 bases from J, the junction contained 13 bases not matched to a gene. CDR3 region: CASSQRQGVRVDYGYTF. For the CDR3, the DNA is TGTGCCAGCAGCCAACGACAGGGGGTGCGGGTTGACTATGGCTACACCTTC.

A note on this clone: The same CDR3 arises from other DNA sequences in this sample as well. The chain links TRBV4-2 to TRBJ2-2, with 11 bases that match TRBD2. CDR3 length equals 19 residues. The ends lost 1 base at V and 3 bases at J; junction bases unmatched: 10. In germline, CDR1 is LGHNA, CDR2 YNFKEQ. Written as DNA, the CDR3 is TGTGCCAGCAGCCAAGCATTGCTAGCGGGGGGAGCATACACCGGGGAGCTGTTTTTT. It is translated as CASSQALLAGGAYTGELFF.

This clone turned up a few times. The chain uses TRBV19 and TRBJ2-7; D uncertain. The V gene's germline CDR1 is LNHDA and CDR2 SQIVND (reference sequence). V lost 2 bases and J lost 6, with 11 bases in between. This CDR3 contains 13 residues. CDR3 sequence (DNA): TGTGCCAGTAGTATAATGTCGAGTTTCGAGCAGTACTTC. It is translated as CASSIMSSFEQYF.

This chain joins TRBV29-1 and TRBJ2-1; D perhaps matches TRBD2 (6 bases). The CDR3 is 19 amino acids. From germline, CDR1 is SQVTM and CDR2 ANQGSEA. Trimming shortened V by 0 bases and J by 0 bases, and 21 bases separated the two germline ends. The CDR3 loop is CSVEDSASERPSSYNEQFF. The CDR3 DNA is TGCAGCGTTGAAGATTCGGCTAGCGAACGACCCAGCTCCTACAATGAGCAGTTCTTC.

The chain carries TRBV6-5 and TRBJ1-5, with D possibly TRBD1 on 5 matching bases. Germline V CDR1 and CDR2: MNHEY, SVGAGI. The CDR3 runs to 13 residues. V was pared by 6 bases and J by 7 bases, with 13 bases between. The CDR3 DNA is TGTGCCAGCAGCGACAGATCTGGACAGCCCCAGCATTTT. It translates to CASSDRSGQPQHF.

V is TRBV6-5 and J is TRBJ1-1; maybe TRBD1 (6 bases). Trimming stripped 2 bases from V and 11 bases from J, with 15 bases between. This CDR3 region has 13 residues. Germline V gene sequence: CDR1 MNHEY, CDR2 SVGAGI. The CDR3 bases are TGTGCCAGCAGTTACGGGGGGGGCCCCAGTGCTTTCTTT. Translation: CASSYGGGPSAFF.

The gene calls are TRBV11-2 and TRBJ1-1; D is uncertain. Germline CDR1 is SGHAT and CDR2 is FQNNGV. The CDR3 loop spans 14 amino acids. Trimming left V 3 bases short and J 1 base short, with 9 bases between. The CDR3: CASSFVRGNTEAFF. For the CDR3, the DNA is TGTGCCAGCAGCTTTGTCCGGGGGAACACTGAAGCTTTCTTT.